This T cell receptor beta chain was sequenced for a study of cytomegalovirus exposure and HLA in healthy donors. Concerning this clone itself: Its specificity is not known.

Profiled with immunoSEQ multiplex PCR; TCRdb holds only in-frame clones, not every one. This sample has over 200,000 clones; around 90% occur once, and the top ten carry 3% to 3.5%. Findings and caveats of the study: Reports showed the classifier diagnosing cytomegalovirus status with high specificity and sensitivity. There were around 160 TCR beta chains listed as cytomegalovirus-associated. In the approximately 120 validation repertoires, a later analysis found that first-cohort TCR clusters tended to co-occur. Three chains tied to CMV proved CMV antigen-specific in vitro.

This CDR3 spans 14 amino acids. In germline, CDR1 is SGHTA, CDR2 FQGNSA. The V end was cut by 1 base, the J end by 5 bases, with 9 bases between. The sample consisted of PBMCs. The clonotype originates from a woman younger than 45 in good health and CMV-seronegative. This chain joins TRBV7-2 and TRBJ2-4; no definite D call. The CDR3 coding sequence is TGTGCCAGCAGCTTAGTTAGGGCCGAAAACATTCAGTACTTC. Translation gives CASSLVRAENIQYF. The full variable domain, rest sourced from reference TRBV7-2 and TRBJ2-4, is GAGVSQSPSNKVTEKGKDVELRCDPISGHTALYWYRQSLGQGLEFLIYFQGNSAPDKSGLPSDRFSAERTGGSVSTLTIQRTQQEDSAVYLCASSLVRAENIQYFGAGTRLSVL.